Listed here are 19 T cell receptor beta chains from one sample, sequenced in a study of CD8+ T cells in alopecia areata. TCR sequencing used cDNA made by reverse transcription of extracted RNA. Clones were read by immunoSEQ multiplex PCR, and TCRdb kept only the in-frame ones, dropping some. The sample holds 140,000 to 150,000 clones, less than 65% seen once. Sequenced input: CD8+ T cells sorted from blood. These receptors originate from a human donor in good health.

The sample holds a few counts of this clone. The genes are TRBV18 and TRBJ2-1; D might be TRBD2 (5 bases). The germline CDR1 and CDR2 sequences are KGHSH and LQKENI. The V end was cut by 2 bases, the J end by 7 bases, with 12 bases between. The CDR3 contains 14 residues. The CDR3 coding sequence is TGTGCCAGCTCACCAATTCGAGGGAATAATGAGCAGTTCTTC. It translates to CASSPIRGNNEQFF.

The sample holds a few counts of this clone. The chain couples TRBV5-1 to TRBJ2-7, with TRBD1 matching over 7 bases. This CDR3 is built from 15 residues. The ends lost 4 bases at V and 10 bases at J; junction bases unmatched: 17. The germline gives CDR1 SGHRS, CDR2 YFSETQ. In DNA, the CDR3 is TGCGCCAGCAGCGTCGTCGGACAGGTGTATAAGGACCAGTACTTC. Translating gives CASSVVGQVYKDQYF.

CDR3 nucleotides: TGTGCCAGCAGTTTCCCGGGACAGGGAGGCTACGAGCAGTACTTC. Amino acids: CASSFPGQGGYEQYF. The chain links TRBV27 to TRBJ2-7, with TRBD1 matching 9 bases. Trimming removed 3 bases from V and 3 bases from J; junction bases left unmatched: 6. The germline V gene encodes CDR1 MNHEY and CDR2 SMNVEV (reference sequence). CDR3 length: 15 amino acids.

Only a few counts were recorded for this clone. The chain carries TRBV29-1 and TRBJ2-5, with unresolved D. V lost 5 bases to trimming and J lost 5 bases, with 6 bases between them. The CDR3 loop spans 10 amino acids. CDR1 is SQVTM, CDR2 ANQGSEA, per germline. The CDR3 loop reads CSVNLETQYF. The DNA of the CDR3 is TGCAGCGTTAACTTGGAGACCCAGTACTTC. The whole variable domain, filled in from reference TRBV29-1 and TRBJ2-5, reads SAVISQKPSRDICQRGTSLTIQCQVDSQVTMMFWYRQQPGQSLTLIATANQGSEATYESGFVIDKFPISRPNLTFSTLTVSNMSPEDSSIYLCSVNLETQYFGPGTRLLVL.

In its sample, this clone was seen a few times. The J gene is TRBJ1-1, the V gene TRBV29-1; possible D gene TRBD1, 5 bases. There are 16 residues in the CDR3. In germline, CDR1 is SQVTM, CDR2 ANQGSEA. With 3 bases removed from V and 4 bases from J, the gap between germline ends came to 21 bases. CDR3 bases: TGCAGCGTTGACCCCTACAATGGGGCAAGACGCACTGAAGCTTTCTTT. Residues: CSVDPYNGARRTEAFF. Filled out from reference TRBV29-1 and TRBJ1-1, the complete variable domain reads SAVISQKPSRDICQRGTSLTIQCQVDSQVTMMFWYRQQPGQSLTLIATANQGSEATYESGFVIDKFPISRPNLTFSTLTVSNMSPEDSSIYLCSVDPYNGARRTEAFFGQGTRLTVV.

The chain links TRBV29-1 to TRBJ1-1; no firm D call. The CDR3 is 14 residues long. With 3 bases removed from V and 1 base from J, the gap between germline ends came to 12 bases. CDR1 SQVTM and CDR2 ANQGSEA come from the germline V gene. The CDR3 spells CSVDTGYRNTEAFF. CDR3 bases: TGCAGCGTTGATACGGGTTACCGGAACACTGAAGCTTTCTTT.

The V gene is TRBV29-1, the J gene TRBJ1-2; TRBD1 agrees at 8 bases. This CDR3 contains 11 residues. CDR1 is SQVTM, CDR2 ANQGSEA, per germline. Trimming cost V 7 bases and J 7 bases; bases outside gene matches: 5. The CDR3 reads CSAGQGTGYTF. CDR3 DNA sequence: TGCAGCGCAGGACAGGGTACTGGCTACACCTTC.

This clone was recorded a few times. The J gene is TRBJ2-1, the V gene TRBV10-3, with 9 bases fitting TRBD2. The germline V gene has CDR1 ENHRY and CDR2 SYGVKD. The CDR3 extends over 17 amino acids. Trimming cost V 0 bases and J 10 bases; bases outside gene matches: 13. The CDR3 region is CAISESASGTRSKEQFF. In nucleotides, the CDR3 is TGTGCCATCAGTGAGTCGGCTAGCGGGACCAGATCAAAAGAGCAGTTCTTC.

This clone was seen just once. The chain uses TRBV7-9 and TRBJ1-1; D unresolved. V was shortened by 4 bases and J by 4 bases, with 16 bases between the two germline ends. Germline V lookup: CDR1 SEHNR, CDR2 FQNEAQ (reference sequence). This CDR3 spans 15 amino acids. CDR3 loop: CASSSMDRGGTEAFF. For the CDR3, the DNA is TGTGCCAGCAGCTCCATGGACCGCGGCGGCACTGAAGCTTTCTTT.

The chain couples TRBV11-2 to TRBJ2-7; perhaps D is TRBD1 or TRBD2 (5 bases each). The CDR3 extends over 12 amino acids. The V end lost 3 bases, the J end lost 5 bases, and 8 bases lay between the germline ends. Germline CDR1 and CDR2: SGHAT and FQNNGV. CDR3 nucleotides: TGTGCCAGCAGCTTGGGGGATCACGAGCAGTACTTC. Translated: CASSLGDHEQYF.

The chain has TRBV27 and TRBJ2-7; 8 bases map to TRBD1. Trimming at V came to 7 bases and at J to 6 bases, leaving 14 bases not matched to a gene. Germline V CDR1 and CDR2: MNHEY, SMNVEV (reference sequence). The CDR3 covers 15 residues. CDR3 nucleotides: TGTGCCAGCAACTCAAGGGGACAGGCTGTCACCGAGCAGTACTTC. This gives the protein CASNSRGQAVTEQYF.

CDR3 nucleotide sequence: TGTGCCAGCAGCCAAGGAGGAGAGTGGGACTATGGCTACACCTTC. Translating it yields CASSQGGEWDYGYTF. The rearrangement uses TRBV14 and TRBJ1-2, with D unresolved. Trimming removed 1 base at V and 3 bases at J, with 12 bases between. Germline-derived CDR1 and CDR2 are SGHDN and FVKESK. CDR3 length equals 15 residues.

The chain uses TRBV5-1 and TRBJ1-1; unclear D gene. With 0 bases removed from V and 5 bases from J, the gap between germline ends came to 14 bases. The CDR3 has 15 residues. CDR1 SGHRS and CDR2 YFSETQ come from the germline V gene. Here the CDR3 DNA reads TGCGCCAGCAGCTTGGTAAGAGCCGGGGATACTGAAGCTTTCTTT. It is translated as CASSLVRAGDTEAFF.

This chain connects TRBV29-1 to TRBJ2-1; TRBD2 matches at 12 bases. Germline CDR1 is SQVTM and CDR2 is ANQGSEA. The trim removed 3 bases at V and 2 bases at J, leaving 5 bases unmatched. The CDR3 totals 16 residues. CDR3 bases: TGCAGCGTTGACACTAGCGGGAGGCGCGCCTACAATGAGCAGTTCTTC. Its protein is CSVDTSGRRAYNEQFF.

The chain carries TRBV5-1 and TRBJ2-7; D possibly matches TRBD1 or TRBD2 (6 bases each). V lost 0 bases to trimming and J lost 2 bases, with 12 bases between them. Looked up from germline, CDR1 is SGHRS and CDR2 is YFSETQ. The CDR3 is made up of 15 amino acids. The CDR3 DNA sequence: TGCGCCAGCAGCTTGGTTGGAGGGGGTACCTACGAGCAGTACTTC. This encodes CASSLVGGGTYEQYF.

The sample holds a few counts of this clone. V and J are TRBV6-6 and TRBJ2-2; D possibly uses TRBD1 or TRBD2 (5 bases each). CDR1 is MNHNY, CDR2 SVGAGI, per germline (reference sequence). V was clipped by 6 bases and J by 4 bases, with 9 bases between them. The CDR3 sequence is 13 residues long. The CDR3 loop reads CASSPGTTGELFF. CDR3 DNA: TGTGCCAGCAGCCCGGGGACCACCGGGGAGCTGTTTTTT.

This clone has more than one count but fewer than ten. The germline gene is not matched at one end of the junction; a read error may be the cause. The sample carries other DNA sequences with the same CDR3. The chain employs TRBV29-1 and TRBJ2-7; 12 positions match TRBD2. CDR3 length equals 12 residues. The germline CDR1 and CDR2 sequences are SQVTM and ANQGSEA. The CDR3 coding sequence is TGCAGCGTAGAAGGGACTAGCGGGGAGCAGTACTTC. Encoded protein: CSVEGTSGEQYF.

The V and J genes are TRBV1 and TRBJ1-2. TRBV1 is reported as a pseudogene. CDR3 size: 14 residues. The DNA of the CDR3 is TGCACCAGCAGACTCCGGCTGGGTGTCTATGGCTACACCTTC. It codes for CTSRLRLGVYGYTF.

V gene TRBV6-5 combines with J gene TRBJ1-2; D is undetermined. Trimming pared 7 bases from V and 4 bases from J, leaving 10 bases between. The CDR3 is 12 residues long. Per the germline V gene, CDR1 is MNHEY and CDR2 is SVGAGI. CDR3 loop: CASIGPSYGYTF. CDR3 coding DNA: TGTGCCAGCATAGGACCGAGCTATGGCTACACCTTC.